These T cell receptor beta chains were read from a single sample in a study of T-cell memory formation after mild COVID-19. TCRdb ran MiXCR on the 5' RACE reads and lists one entry per CDR3 protein. The data hold hundreds of thousands of distinct CDR3 sequences, with 18% observed a single time. Sequencing was done on a sample of PBMCs or a T cell subset sorted from them (not recorded which). The source is an adult woman who had mild COVID-19 (a few samples of this study predate the infection). Cell type and time point are not known. CDR3s leave out the opening cysteine and the closing phenylalanine or tryptophan.

V gene: TRBV5-4; CDR3 protein: ASSLASVDGYT
V gene: TRBV12-3/TRBV12-4; CDR3 protein: ASSFVKRQYTEAF
V gene: TRBV4-1; CDR3 protein: ASSRGGLAFQETQY
V gene: TRBV12-3/TRBV12-4; CDR3 protein: ASSFWGGYSTDTQY
V gene: TRBV9; CDR3 protein: ASSPVPDSGDLAYSPLH
V gene: TRBV7-9; CDR3 protein: ASSSGQGASNQPQH
V gene: TRBV7-9; CDR3 protein: ASTLEPPWGHEQF
V gene: TRBV9; CDR3 protein: ASSVGGGQPQH
V gene: TRBV7-2; CDR3 protein: ASSPDSRDYAKNIQC
V gene: TRBV4-3; CDR3 protein: ASSQESGARSGNTIY
V gene: TRBV30; CDR3 protein: AWSGPDVGGYEQY
V gene: TRBV28; CDR3 protein: ASSPTAPYYEQY
V gene: TRBV5-1; CDR3 protein: ASSLTGTTHYEQY
V gene: TRBV5-1; CDR3 protein: ASSLPGTGGPEAF
V gene: TRBV5-6; CDR3 protein: ASSLPSGVPRRETQY
V gene: TRBV4-1; CDR3 protein: ASSPSGSGGEAF
V gene: TRBV6-1; CDR3 protein: ASSEKFRGYETQY
V gene: TRBV12-3/TRBV12-4; CDR3 protein: ASSFGLAGALNGEQF
V gene: TRBV23-1; CDR3 protein: ASSQSETSEFSTDTQY
V gene: TRBV20-1; CDR3 protein: SAIEGVSGALMNTEAF
V gene: TRBV20-1; CDR3 protein: SASRGQINTGELF
V gene: TRBV20-1; CDR3 protein: STRRQGDHH